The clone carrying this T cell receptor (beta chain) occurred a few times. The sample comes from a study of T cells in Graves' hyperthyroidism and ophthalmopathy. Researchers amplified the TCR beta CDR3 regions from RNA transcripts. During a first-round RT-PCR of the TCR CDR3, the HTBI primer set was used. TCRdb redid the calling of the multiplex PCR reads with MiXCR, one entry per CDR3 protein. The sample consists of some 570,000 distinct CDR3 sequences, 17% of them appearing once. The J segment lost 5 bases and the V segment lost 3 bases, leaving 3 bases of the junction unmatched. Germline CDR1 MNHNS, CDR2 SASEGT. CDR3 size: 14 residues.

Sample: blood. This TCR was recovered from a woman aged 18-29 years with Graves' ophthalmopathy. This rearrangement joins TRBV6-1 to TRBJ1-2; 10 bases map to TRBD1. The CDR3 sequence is CASSDDRGRYGYTF. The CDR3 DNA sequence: TGTGCCAGCAGTGATGACAGGGGGCGTTATGGCTACACCTTC.